Shown below are 27 T cell receptor beta chains from a single sample sequenced in a study of technical replicates of blood from a handful of donors. Produced via immunoSEQ multiplex PCR; TCRdb's table is partial and in-frame only. The sample records under 15,000 clones, approximately 94% being singletons. The sequenced sample was PBMCs. These receptors were obtained from a human donor in good health.

The gene calls are TRBV7-2 and TRBJ2-7; D is unclear. CDR3 size: 13 residues. Germline lookup yields CDR1 SGHTA and CDR2 FQGNSA. Trimming took 1 base from V and 3 from J, leaving 7 bases between them. The chain's CDR3 is CASSLDPLYEQYF. In nucleotides, the CDR3 is TGTGCCAGCAGCTTAGATCCCCTCTACGAGCAGTACTTC. The full variable domain, its missing parts supplied by reference TRBV7-2 and TRBJ2-7, is GAGVSQSPSNKVTEKGKDVELRCDPISGHTALYWYRQSLGQGLEFLIYFQGNSAPDKSGLPSDRFSAERTGGSVSTLTIQRTQQEDSAVYLCASSLDPLYEQYFGPGTRLTVT.

The chain is built from TRBV19 and TRBJ1-5, with D perhaps matching TRBD1 (6 bases). Germline V gene data show CDR1 as LNHDA and CDR2 as SQIVND (reference sequence). V lost 6 bases to trimming and J lost 0 bases, with 12 bases between them. The CDR3 is made up of 15 amino acids. In DNA form, the CDR3 reads TGTGCCAGTAGACAGGGTCCGTATAGCAATCAGCCCCAGCATTTT. Its protein product is CASRQGPYSNQPQHF. The entire variable domain, with the rest obtained from reference TRBV19 and TRBJ1-5, is as follows: DGGITQSPKYLFRKEGQNVTLSCEQNLNHDAMYWYRQDPGQGLRLIYYSQIVNDFQKGDIAEGYSVSREKKESFPLTVTSAQKNPTAFYLCASRQGPYSNQPQHFGDGTRLSIL.

The gene calls are TRBV29-1 and TRBJ1-1; D uncertain. Germline V CDR1 and CDR2: SQVTM, ANQGSEA. The V and J ends lost 1 base and 0 bases respectively, with 6 bases between them. The CDR3 has 13 residues. The CDR3 spells CSVEAAMNTEAFF. The CDR3, as DNA: TGCAGCGTTGAAGCAGCGATGAACACTGAAGCTTTCTTT.

This chain uses TRBV7-2 with TRBJ1-3; the D is unclear. The V end was cut by 6 bases, the J end by 0 bases, with 6 bases between. CDR3 length: 13 residues. In germline, CDR1 is SGHTA, CDR2 FQGNSA. The CDR3 region is CASSGFSGNTIYF. CDR3 nucleotide sequence: TGTGCCAGCAGTGGCTTCTCTGGAAACACCATATATTTT.

J is TRBJ2-5 and V is TRBV18, with 12 bases aligning to TRBD2. Germline trimming cut 1 base from V and 2 bases from J; bases unmatched to any gene: 8. CDR3 length: 18 amino acids. Germline CDR1 and CDR2: KGHSH and LQKENI. CDR3 protein: CASSPLLAGGGGQETQYF. Written as DNA, the CDR3 is TGTGCCAGCTCACCACTACTAGCGGGAGGCGGCGGACAAGAGACCCAGTACTTC.

The V call is TRBV6-1, the J call TRBJ2-2; D is possibly TRBD1 (5 bases). Germline CDR1 is MNHNS and CDR2 is SASEGT. Trimming removed 8 bases at V and 4 bases at J, with 17 bases between. This CDR3 has 15 amino acids. CDR3 bases: TGTGCCAGCGTTAATCAAGGGGTTTTCACCGGGGAGCTGTTTTTT. Translating gives CASVNQGVFTGELFF.

The chain joins TRBV9 to TRBJ2-7; TRBD1 is a possible D gene (5 bases). CDR1 and CDR2 (germline): SGDLS, YYNGEE. V lost 7 bases and J lost 2, with 13 bases in between. This CDR3 spans 13 amino acids. For the CDR3, the DNA is TGTGCCAGCGGACCGACAGCTGCCTACGAGCAGTACTTC. Translated, it gives CASGPTAAYEQYF.

The V gene is TRBV27, the J gene TRBJ1-4, with D possibly matching TRBD1 (5 bases). Germline assignment: CDR1 MNHEY and CDR2 SMNVEV (reference sequence). CDR3 length: 13 residues. The V gene lost 5 bases and the J gene lost 8 bases, with 12 bases spanning the gap. The CDR3 protein is CASSGGLDEKLFF. DNA of the CDR3: TGTGCCAGCAGTGGGGGACTTGACGAAAAACTGTTTTTT. Looking up the rest from reference TRBV27 and TRBJ1-4 gives the full variable domain: EAQVTQNPRYLITVTGKKLTVTCSQNMNHEYMSWYRQDPGLGLRQIYYSMNVEVTDKGDVPEGYKVSRKEKRNFPLILESPSPNQTSLYFCASSGGLDEKLFFGSGTQLSVL.

The J gene is TRBJ2-1, the V gene TRBV27, with 7 positions matching TRBD2. CDR1 MNHEY and CDR2 SMNVEV come from the germline V gene (reference sequence). Germline trimming cut 4 bases from V and 7 bases from J; bases unmatched to any gene: 16. The CDR3 has 17 residues. The CDR3 loop is CASSSTYFAGVRNEQFF. The CDR3 coding sequence is TGTGCCAGCAGTTCCACGTATTTTGCGGGAGTTAGAAATGAGCAGTTCTTC.

The chain recombines TRBV30 with TRBJ2-1; 7 bases map to TRBD2. Unmatched junction bases numbered 10, after V lost 0 bases and J lost 8 bases. Germline CDR1 reads GTSNPN; CDR2 reads SVGIG (reference sequence). CDR3 length: 15 amino acids. CDR3: CAWSVPGRAIYEQFF. CDR3 DNA sequence: TGTGCCTGGAGTGTGCCGGGGAGGGCCATATATGAGCAGTTCTTC.

CDR3: CASSNQQGFSYNEQFF. Here the CDR3 DNA reads TGTGCCAGCAGCAATCAACAGGGCTTCTCCTACAATGAGCAGTTCTTC. V usage is TRBV21-1 and J usage is TRBJ2-1; the DNA was not compared with TRBD1, the D call given in the table. TRBV21-1 is listed as a pseudogene. The CDR3 contains 16 residues.

The chain is built from TRBV5-5 and TRBJ2-7; 7 bases align to TRBD2. The CDR3 length is 16 residues. Germline V CDR1 and CDR2: SGHKS, YYEKEE (reference sequence). The trim removed 0 bases at V and 0 bases at J, leaving 6 bases unmatched. This CDR3 is CASSLGLAVDSYEQYF. CDR3 nucleotide sequence: TGTGCCAGCAGCTTGGGGCTAGCGGTCGACTCCTACGAGCAGTACTTC.

The chain joins TRBV7-2 to TRBJ2-1; 9 nucleotides align to TRBD2. The CDR3 spans 15 residues. Germline CDR1 SGHTA, CDR2 FQGNSA. With V trimmed by 2 bases and J by 10 bases, 9 bases remained unmatched. CDR3 residues: CASSLQAGGSVEQFF. CDR3 nucleotides: TGTGCCAGCAGCTTACAAGCGGGAGGATCGGTAGAGCAGTTCTTC.

V usage is TRBV5-6 and J usage is TRBJ2-5; D might be TRBD2 (6 bases). This CDR3 is built from 13 residues. The germline V gene encodes CDR1 SGHDT and CDR2 YYEEEE. Deletions cut 0 bases from V and 5 bases from J, with 8 bases between. CDR3 region: CASSLGGVETQYF. The DNA of the CDR3 is TGTGCCAGCAGCTTGGGGGGGGTTGAGACCCAGTACTTC.

The gene calls are TRBV19 and TRBJ2-7; TRBD2 might be the D (5 bases). V was clipped by 0 bases and J by 2 bases, with 8 bases between them. CDR1 is LNHDA and CDR2 is SQIVND in the germline V gene (reference sequence). There are 14 residues in the CDR3. CDR3 in amino acids: CASSIESGAYEQYF. CDR3 nucleotide sequence: TGTGCCAGTAGTATAGAAAGCGGAGCCTACGAGCAGTACTTC.

The CDR3 nucleotides read TGTGCCAGCAGCGCCACGACTAGTATGGTGACAGATACGCAGTATTTT. It codes for CASSATTSMVTDTQYF. The chain joins TRBV2 to TRBJ2-3, with D possibly being TRBD2 (6 bases). Trimming shortened V by 6 bases and J by 3 bases, and 19 bases separated the two germline ends. CDR3 length: 16 amino acids. From germline, CDR1 is SNHLY and CDR2 FYNNEI.

This clone was found once. This sequence joins TRBV7-6 and TRBJ1-2, with a weak D call TRBD1 (5 bases). The CDR3 is 13 residues long. Trimming stripped 0 bases from V and 8 bases from J, with 10 bases between. Germline V lookup: CDR1 SGHVS, CDR2 FNYEAQ. The CDR3 region is CASSLAQGLGYTF. CDR3 coding DNA: TGTGCCAGCAGCTTAGCCCAGGGTCTAGGCTACACCTTC. Together with reference TRBV7-6 and TRBJ1-2, the CDR3 gives the full variable domain: GAGVSQSPRYKVTKRGQDVALRCDPISGHVSLYWYRQALGQGPEFLTYFNYEAQQDKSGLPNDRFSAERPEGSISTLTIQRTEQRDSAMYRCASSLAQGLGYTFGSGTRLTVV.

This chain links TRBV9 with TRBJ2-7; a weak D match, TRBD2 (6 bases). V lost 4 bases, J lost 5 bases, and 16 bases lay in between. This CDR3 spans 14 amino acids. Germline V lookup: CDR1 SGDLS, CDR2 YYNGEE. CDR3 in DNA: TGTGCCAGCAGCATCTCGGGTGGAGGGAACGAGCAGTACTTC. This gives the protein CASSISGGGNEQYF.

This rearrangement joins TRBV6-7 to TRBJ2-2; D may be TRBD1 (6 bases). TRBV6-7 is noted as an ORF with a role that remains uncertain. The CDR3 is made up of 20 amino acids. V was pared by 2 bases and J by 4 bases, with 26 bases between. CDR3 region: CASSYGFGQLTSRLTGELFF. The DNA for the CDR3 is TGTGCCAGCAGTTACGGATTCGGACAGCTCACTTCTAGGCTCACCGGGGAGCTGTTTTTT.

This chain uses TRBV9 with TRBJ2-7, with 8 nucleotides matching TRBD1. The CDR3 is made up of 14 amino acids. V gave up 4 bases and J gave up 0 bases; unmatched junction bases: 3. The germline V gene has CDR1 SGDLS and CDR2 YYNGEE. The chain's CDR3 is CASSMTGVSYEQYF. DNA of the CDR3: TGTGCCAGCAGCATGACAGGGGTCTCCTACGAGCAGTACTTC.

The rearrangement uses TRBV20-1 and TRBJ1-2; D gene ambiguous. Germline assignment: CDR1 DFQATT and CDR2 SNEGSKA (reference sequence). V lost 5 bases, J lost 8 bases, and 12 bases lay in between. This CDR3 is 11 amino acids long. CDR3 coding DNA: TGCAGTGCTCCGTTGAGGGTCGGCTACACCTTC. As protein: CSAPLRVGYTF.

V gene TRBV7-8 combines with J gene TRBJ2-3; the D is unclear. V lost 5 bases and J 0 bases, leaving 9 bases between the germline ends. This CDR3 has 14 residues. Per germline, CDR1 SGHVS and CDR2 FQNEAQ. The CDR3 sequence is CASSPLVSTDTQYF. For the CDR3, the DNA is TGTGCCAGCAGCCCCCTCGTTAGCACAGATACGCAGTATTTT.

The gene calls are TRBV2 and TRBJ1-5, with 8 bases lining up with TRBD1. Germline V gene lookup returns CDR1 SNHLY and CDR2 FYNNEI. V lost 5 bases to trimming and J lost 0 bases; unmatched junction nucleotides: 9. The CDR3 sequence is 17 residues long. The CDR3 here is CASSRGQGGYSNQPQHF. CDR3 DNA: TGTGCCAGCAGTCGAGGACAGGGAGGTTATAGCAATCAGCCCCAGCATTTT. Complete variable domain (other parts from reference TRBV2 and TRBJ1-5): EPEVTQTPSHQVTQMGQEVILRCVPISNHLYFYWYRQILGQKVEFLVSFYNNEISEKSEIFDDQFSVERPDGSNFTLKIRSTKLEDSAMYFCASSRGQGGYSNQPQHFGDGTRLSIL.

This clone was recorded once. The rearrangement links TRBV28 to TRBJ1-1, with D perhaps TRBD1 (5 bases). Looked up from germline, CDR1 is MDHEN and CDR2 is SYDVKM. Trimming pared 3 bases from V and 3 bases from J, leaving 14 bases between. CDR3 length equals 15 residues. CDR3 DNA: TGTGCCAGCAGTTTGAGGCGTGGGGGGTACACTGAAGCTTTCTTT. It encodes CASSLRRGGYTEAFF.

The DNA for the CDR3 is TGTGCCAGCACCCTCTCGGGTAATGGAAACACCATATATTTT. It is translated as CASTLSGNGNTIYF. The chain carries TRBV7-6 and TRBJ1-3; D is unresolved. With 7 bases removed from V and 3 bases from J, the gap between germline ends came to 13 bases. The CDR3 contains 14 residues. CDR1 and CDR2 (germline): SGHVS, FNYEAQ.

The CDR3 loop is CASGRASETQYF. DNA for the CDR3: TGTGCCAGCGGGAGGGCCTCAGAGACCCAGTACTTC. The rearrangement links TRBV7-9 to TRBJ2-5, with TRBD2 matching 7 bases. The CDR3 runs to 12 residues. J lost 4 bases, V lost 8 bases, and 4 bases had no gene match. CDR1 is SEHNR, CDR2 FQNEAQ, per germline (reference sequence).

This chain joins TRBV28 and TRBJ2-2; the D gene is possibly TRBD1 (6 bases). Germline V gene lookup returns CDR1 MDHEN and CDR2 SYDVKM. CDR3 length: 14 residues. V lost 3 bases and J 7 bases, leaving 12 bases between the germline ends. The CDR3 loop is CASSLSSRGGELFF. The CDR3 DNA reads as TGTGCCAGCAGTTTGTCTAGCAGGGGCGGGGAGCTGTTTTTT.